The clone carrying this TCR beta chain was counted only a few times. The data are from a study of T-cell memory formation after mild COVID-19. The length of the CDR3 is 13 residues. From germline, CDR1 is KGHSH and CDR2 LQKENI. Trimming removed 5 bases from V and 5 bases from J; junction bases left unmatched: 5. MiXCR was run by TCRdb on the 5' RACE reads, yielding one entry per CDR3 protein. The data contain under 250,000 distinct CDR3 sequences, 15% to 19% of them singletons. Sequenced input: PBMCs or a T cell subset sorted from them (not recorded which). This TCR derives from an adult woman who had mild COVID-19 (a few samples of this study predate the infection). Cell type and time point are not known. The chain employs TRBV18 and TRBJ1-1; 7 bases fit TRBD1. The CDR3 is CASSSTGRTEAFF. CDR3 nucleotide sequence: TGTGCCAGCTCATCGACAGGGCGGACTGAAGCTTTCTTT. Together with reference TRBV18 and TRBJ1-1, the CDR3 gives the full variable domain: NAGVMQNPRHLVRRRGQEARLRCSPMKGHSHVYWYRQLPEEGLKFMVYLQKENIIDESGMPKERFSAEFPKEGPSILRIQQVVRGDSAAYFCASSSTGRTEAFFGQGTRLTVV.